The clone carrying this TCR beta chain turned up a few times. This sample was included in a study of T cells after yellow fever vaccination. TCRdb re-called the 5' RACE reads with MiXCR, one entry per CDR3 protein. The sample lists 55,000 or so distinct CDR3 sequences, about 6.6% occurring once. Points from the study as a whole: Although the secondary response was weaker, it peaked faster, at day 5 versus 15.

This TCR derives from a man younger than 30 who received the YFV17D yellow fever vaccine. The sequenced sample was CD8+ T cells not binding an NS4B(214-222) dextramer, sorted from PBMCs, obtained about 49 days after the first yellow fever vaccination.

CDR3 in DNA: TGTGCCAGCAGTTACAGGGGAGTGAACACTGAAGCTTTCTTT. It is translated as CASSYRGVNTEAFF. The chain has TRBV6-5 and TRBJ1-1; TRBD1 might be the D (5 bases). From germline, CDR1 is MNHEY and CDR2 SVGAGI. Trimming removed 2 bases from V and 0 bases from J, with 7 bases in between. The CDR3 loop spans 14 amino acids.